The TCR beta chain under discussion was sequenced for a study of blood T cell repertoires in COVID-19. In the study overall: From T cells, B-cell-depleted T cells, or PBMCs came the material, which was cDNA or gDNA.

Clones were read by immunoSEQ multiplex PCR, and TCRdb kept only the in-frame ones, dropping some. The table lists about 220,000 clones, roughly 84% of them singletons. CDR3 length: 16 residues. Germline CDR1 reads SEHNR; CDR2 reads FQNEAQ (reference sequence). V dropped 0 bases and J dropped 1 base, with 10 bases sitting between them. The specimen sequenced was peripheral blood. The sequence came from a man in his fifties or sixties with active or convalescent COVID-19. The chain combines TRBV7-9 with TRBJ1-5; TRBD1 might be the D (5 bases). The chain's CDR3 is CASSLAGAGSNQPQHF. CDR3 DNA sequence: TGTGCCAGCAGCTTAGCAGGGGCGGGGAGCAATCAGCCCCAGCATTTT.